This TCR beta chain stems from a study of post-analysis software for immune sequencing data. Regarding the study as a whole: Patients with multiple sclerosis recorded significantly lower normalized Chao1 diversity than controls, the study found.

TCR beta cDNA libraries had unique molecular identifiers. Each CDR3 protein gets one entry after TCRdb re-called the PCR reads with MiXCR. The sample holds fewer than 550,000 distinct CDR3 sequences, roughly 34% seen once. This clonotype came up a few times. What it binds is unknown. The receptor was derived from a girl aged 2 to 17 with multiple sclerosis. Sequenced input: blood.

The CDR3 DNA reads TGCGCCAGCAGCTTGGGCCACACAAAGGGCGAGCAGTACTTC. Its translation is CASSLGHTKGEQYF. The rearrangement links TRBV5-1 to TRBJ2-7, with D uncertain. Germline V gene sequence: CDR1 SGHRS, CDR2 YFSETQ. The V gene lost 0 bases and the J gene lost 6 bases, with 13 bases spanning the gap. This CDR3 spans 14 amino acids.